The clone carrying this T cell receptor beta chain occurred many times. What it binds is unknown. This sample is drawn from a study of T cells in Graves' hyperthyroidism and ophthalmopathy. Study observations and caveats: Ophthalmopathy was model-predicted a median around 6.1 months pre-onset. Within blood appeared most thyroid clonotypes that had expanded above 0.001. A model built on 13 V-J features separated ophthalmopathy from stable hyperthyroidism.

Using RNA transcripts as the source, TCR beta CDR3 regions were amplified. The study used the HTBI primer set for a first-round RT-PCR of the TCR CDR3. TCRdb redid the calling of the multiplex PCR reads with MiXCR, one entry per CDR3 protein. The table records approximately 530,000 distinct CDR3 sequences, over 15% of them present only once. The CDR3 length is 17 residues. CDR1 is SGHKS and CDR2 is YYEKEE in the germline V gene (reference sequence). V gave up 2 bases and J gave up 4 bases; unmatched junction bases: 8. Sequencing was performed on blood. The clonotype comes from a young woman with Graves' hyperthyroidism. The gene calls are TRBV5-5 and TRBJ2-1; 11 bases match TRBD2. The CDR3 region has the DNA TGTGCCAGCAGCTTTCTTATAGCGGGGGGGGTGTACAATGAGCAGTTCTTC. As protein: CASSFLIAGGVYNEQFF.